This T cell receptor (beta chain) was profiled in a study of T cells in localized non-small cell lung cancer. The study, taken as a whole, reports: In adjacent lung, a median about 54 of the top 100 tumor clones were found. Tumor samples were not multi-region, leaving intratumor heterogeneity unexcluded. Measurement of T cell clonality placed uninvolved adjacent lung highest, above the level in tumor. Increased T cell density in blood showed an association with longer overall survival.

A note on this clone: Its antigen is undetermined.

V shed 5 bases and J 7 bases; nucleotides not matched to a gene: 5. Germline CDR1 is SGDLS and CDR2 is YYNGEE. The CDR3 runs 13 residues. The repertoire was sequenced with immunoSEQ multiplex PCR; TCRdb's copy has only in-frame clones and lacks some. The sample has 70,000 to 100,000 clones, about 84% seen once. The sample consisted of peripheral blood, taken before any cancer treatment. J is TRBJ2-1 and V is TRBV9; 8 positions agree with TRBD2. The clonotype comes from a female donor over 55 with stage I lung adenocarcinoma. CDR3 DNA: TGTGCCAGCAGTTCCACGGGGGGGAATGAGCAGTTCTTC. Its protein product is CASSSTGGNEQFF.